This entry features one TCR beta chain sequence. Its specificity is not known. This entry belongs to a study of OX40 agonist ivuxolimab in advanced cancers. Study-wide context: The patients received agonistic anti-OX40 (CD134) antibody ivuxolimab.

General study findings and limits: Undetermined was the antigen specificity of the expanded peripheral T cells. Expanded clones were, on average, more numerous in CD8+ T cells than in CD4+. Some nonresponders also had low normalized T-cell clonal expansion.

Method: immunoSEQ multiplex PCR; TCRdb's copy keeps in-frame clones and lacks some. The table has over 35,000 clones, roughly 78% seen once; the top ten hold about 4.4%. Trimming removed 6 bases from V and 6 bases from J; junction bases left unmatched: 3. CDR1 MNHEY and CDR2 SVGAGI come from the germline V gene. The CDR3 sequence is 13 residues long. The source is an adult with an advanced solid tumor such as melanoma, head and neck, liver or kidney cancer. V usage is TRBV6-5 and J usage is TRBJ2-7; TRBD2 matches 12 bases. Specimen: CD4+ or CD8+ T cells sorted from blood, collected in a trial of the OX40 agonist ivuxolimab. CDR3 residues: CASRRLAGAEQYF. The CDR3 bases are TGTGCCAGCAGAAGACTAGCGGGAGCCGAGCAGTACTTC.